One and the same sample provided the 4 T cell receptor beta chains below, sequenced in a study of cytomegalovirus exposure and HLA in healthy donors. The study ran its PCR with 60 Vbeta and 13 Jbeta primers. Repertoires were generated with immunoSEQ multiplex PCR, while TCRdb's copy carries only in-frame clones and drops some. Of some 160,000 clones listed, roughly 80% were seen once; the top ten hold roughly 1.5%. Specimen: PBMCs. Receptors were obtained from a woman in her thirties in good health and CMV-seronegative.

The chain is built from TRBV9 and TRBJ1-1; TRBD1 is a possible D gene (6 bases). Germline CDR1 reads SGDLS; CDR2 reads YYNGEE. V dropped 1 base and J dropped 0 bases, with 16 bases sitting between them. The CDR3 runs 17 residues. DNA of the CDR3: TGTGCCAGCAGCGTATATCAGGGGAAGGGAATGAACACTGAAGCTTTCTTT. Translation: CASSVYQGKGMNTEAFF.

J is TRBJ1-1 and V is TRBV5-1; D might be TRBD1 (6 bases). The germline CDR1 and CDR2 sequences are SGHRS and YFSETQ. The V end was cut by 4 bases, the J end by 7 bases, with 14 bases between. CDR3 length: 13 amino acids. The CDR3 coding sequence is TGCGCCAGCAGCCTAGTTCTGGACAGTGAAGCTTTCTTT. Its translation: CASSLVLDSEAFF. The variable domain in full, completed from reference TRBV5-1 and TRBJ1-1, reads KAGVTQTPRYLIKTRGQQVTLSCSPISGHRSVSWYQQTPGQGLQFLFEYFSETQRNKGNFPGRFSGRQFSNSRSEMNVSTLELGDSALYLCASSLVLDSEAFFGQGTRLTVV.

This clone came up once. The rearrangement links TRBV14 to TRBJ2-1; the match to TRBD2 covers 8 bases. V lost 4 bases, J lost 4 bases, and 3 bases stayed unmatched. This CDR3 region has 14 residues. From germline, CDR1 is SGHDN and CDR2 FVKESK. The CDR3 loop is CASSRRGGYNEQFF. The CDR3 coding sequence is TGTGCCAGCAGCCGTCGGGGGGGATACAATGAGCAGTTCTTC. The variable domain in full, completed from reference TRBV14 and TRBJ2-1, reads EAGVTQFPSHSVIEKGQTVTLRCDPISGHDNLYWYRRVMGKEIKFLLHFVKESKQDESGMPNNRFLAERTGGTYSTLKVQPAELEDSGVYFCASSRRGGYNEQFFGPGTRLTVL.

The rearrangement links TRBV2 to TRBJ2-5, with D perhaps matching TRBD1 (6 bases). This CDR3 has 13 amino acids. Germline V gene data show CDR1 as SNHLY and CDR2 as FYNNEI. Trimming pared 6 bases from V and 0 bases from J, leaving 8 bases between. The CDR3 loop reads CASRGQHQETQYF. Here the CDR3 DNA reads TGTGCCAGCAGGGGACAACACCAAGAGACCCAGTACTTC. The variable domain in full, completed from reference TRBV2 and TRBJ2-5, reads EPEVTQTPSHQVTQMGQEVILRCVPISNHLYFYWYRQILGQKVEFLVSFYNNEISEKSEIFDDQFSVERPDGSNFTLKIRSTKLEDSAMYFCASRGQHQETQYFGPGTRLLVL.